This T cell receptor (beta chain) was recovered during a study of human T cells and chemical hapten exposure. This clonotype turned up a few times. TCRdb reprocessed the RACE reads with MiXCR, giving one entry per CDR3 protein. This table has about 85,000 distinct CDR3 sequences, 8.5% appearing once. The V gene's germline CDR1 is SGDLS and CDR2 YYNGEE. V lost 4 bases and J lost 1; bases outside the gene matches: 2. CDR3 length: 15 amino acids. Indicated time point: pre-sensitization, week 0. Treatment defined: therapeutic diphenylcyclopropenone sensitization with weekly scalp DPC. The chain is built from TRBV9 and TRBJ2-7; 13 bases are a match to TRBD2. This clonotype originated in a man aged 35 to 55 with alopecia areata. Some clones in this sample may be carry-over from other donors' samples. The source material was whole blood, sampled in connection with sensitization to the hapten diphenylcyclopropenone (DPC). CDR3 in amino acids: CASSQGLAGSYEQYF. The CDR3 DNA sequence: TGTGCCAGCAGCCAGGGACTAGCGGGATCCTACGAGCAGTACTTC.